Detailed here is one TCR beta chain. No cognate antigen has been identified for it. The sample holds no much larger clone one base away, and base qualities are not on file. This record comes from a study of shared clonotypes between healthy human individuals (dated by TCRdb to about 2020). Some background on the complete study: A few men and a couple of women, aged 18 to 49 years, made up the cohort. For each donor, three plates each were used for CD4 naive and CD4 memory, two plates were used for CD8 naive, and one plate was used for CD8 memory. To estimate repertoire size and how much clonotype sharing occurs between individuals, the study deeply sequenced the blood TCR repertoires of about five healthy adults. Libraries were prepared and TCR repertoires were sequenced by different laboratories using diverse techniques, in order to increase sequencing depth and limit assay-specific biases. Between about 0.85 and 9.5 billion PBMCs per donor were obtained by leukapheresis. The investigation overall reported the following: Even with the large sequencing depth, rarefaction of the sorted-subset datasets indicated that sequencing was incomplete. Based on pairwise subsampling, the degree of clonotype sharing among donors was expected to be affected by sequencing depth. Across four donors, roughly 5.1% of naive CD4, approximately 3.5% of naive CD8, about 2.3% of memory CD4, and 0.3% to 0.45% of memory CD8 clonotypes were shared. Naive subsets generally had larger estimated clonotype richness than memory subsets did. The small number of donors limited the genetic and exposure-history diversity represented. Clonotypes shared by all four sorted-subset donors showed higher generation probabilities than non-shared clonotypes. Sampling was restricted to blood, and TCR repertoires in tissue are likely to differ from TCR repertoires in blood.

Using the deep immunoSEQ assay, TCR CDR3 regions were amplified from genomic DNA by multiplex PCR. Extracted genomic DNA from each cell subset was spread evenly across all wells of several immunoSEQ 96-well plates, with each plate serving as a replicate. For sorted subsets, about 200 ng genomic DNA, equal to about 30,000 T cell genomes, was loaded into each replicate PCR. Purified libraries were measured with a Qubit 3.0 fluorometer, size-checked on a Bioanalyzer 2100, and measured again with the KAPA Library Quantification kit. Every immunoSEQ 96-well plate was sequenced on a dedicated single-read 150-cycle Illumina NextSeq 550 flow cell. The study's own analysis went as follows. Because the immunoSEQ output included only junctional sequences and no quality scores, the filtering could not be the same as the filtering used for full-length reads. Sequences were annotated with PyIR, a Python wrapper for IgBLAST v1.9, using IMGT germline references to assign V/J genes and CDR3. Reads were filtered out if the reads had weak V/J assignments (E-value above 1e-6), no CDR3, stop codons, out-of-frame junctions, or ambiguous translated residues. V3J clonotypes were defined as sequences sharing the same inferred V gene, J gene, and CDR3 amino acid sequence. To compute the percentage overlap between repertoires, the number of shared unique clonotypes was divided by the size of the smaller repertoire. Repertoire richness was assessed with RTK rarefaction, the Chao1 estimator, and Recon v2.1 estimates of unobserved clonotypes. Generation probabilities for all TCRbeta clonotypes obtained by the gDNA method from four donors were computed using OLGA. Drawn from immuneACCESS, this table holds only the in-frame rearrangements with V and J called that TCRdb kept. Clones are partly lost; checked studies trace under half to an unresolved V gene and leave the rest unexplained. V and J calls and clone size are copied from that table; D and trimming were computed from the DNA. Present in this sample are roughly 2,000,000 clones, 93% of which were seen just once. The biggest ten clones account for more than 1.5% of the sample.

For the CD8 naive samples, CD45RO-negative cells were positively selected for CCR7, yielding a CD45RA+CCR7+ population from which TemRA cells were excluded. The donors were healthy, HIV-negative adults who had no recently reported acute infections or vaccinations. Every donor was a Caucasian adult living in Nashville, Tennessee, USA. After blood collection by leukapheresis, PBMCs were isolated using Ficoll-Histopaque density gradient centrifugation and then cryopreserved in the vapor phase of liquid nitrogen. Analytical flow cytometry was used to check the purity and quantity of every magnetically sorted T cell population. Genomic DNA was isolated from every sorted fraction and measured by UV absorbance on a Nanodrop 2000c. The germline V gene supplies CDR1 SGHNT and CDR2 YENEEA. Its CDR3 holds 13 amino acids, cysteine through phenylalanine. Of all the DNA, just the CDR3 is kept, 39 bases in frame from base 1. The trim is 3 bases for V and 7 bases for J, with a gap of 10 bases between the germline ends.

This sequence uses TRBV11-3 and TRBJ2-1, with the identity of the D gene unclear. This receptor was obtained from a man younger than 30 in good health. Some clones in this sample may be carry-over from other donors' samples. The sample taken for sequencing was naive CD8+ T cells from PBMCs. Per the publication, the cell subset or site label means: CD45RA+CCR7+. The nucleotide sequence is given as TGTGCCAGCAGCTTCCATGTCGCTAATGAGCAGTTCTTC. Its product reads: CASSFHVANEQFF. Reference TRBV11-3 and TRBJ2-1 genes cover what lies past the CDR3, so the full variable domain is EAGVVQSPRYKIIEKKQPVAFWCNPISGHNTLYWYLQNLGQGPELLIRYENEEAVDDSQLPKDRFSAERLKGVDSTLKIQPAELGDSAVYLCASSFHVANEQFFGPGTRLTVL.